The 24 T cell receptor beta chains given below trace back to one sample, sequenced in a study of T cells in Graves' hyperthyroidism and ophthalmopathy. The TCR beta CDR3 regions underwent amplification using RNA transcripts as the source. HTBI primers drove first-round RT-PCR of the TCR CDR3. TCRdb re-analysed the multiplex PCR reads in MiXCR, keeping a single row per CDR3 protein. This table holds hundreds of thousands of distinct CDR3 sequences, nearly 20% found once. The sample comprised blood. These receptors came from a man aged 40-55 years with Graves' ophthalmopathy.

This clonotype was observed a few times. The V call is TRBV5-1, the J call TRBJ2-5; no clear D. This CDR3 spans 13 amino acids. Trimming cost V 4 bases and J 3 bases, with 10 bases left between them. CDR1 and CDR2 (germline): SGHRS, YFSETQ. The CDR3 nucleotides read TGCGCCAGCAGCGGATGGCAGGAAGAGACCCAGTACTTC. This gives the protein CASSGWQEETQYF.

This clonotype was detected many times. The chain joins TRBV28 to TRBJ2-1; possibly TRBD1 or TRBD2 for D (5 bases each). The CDR3 is made up of 13 amino acids. Germline V gene data show CDR1 as MDHEN and CDR2 as SYDVKM. V lost 3 bases, J lost 7 bases, and 10 bases lay in between. The CDR3 sequence: CASSLVGDNEQFF. The CDR3 DNA is TGTGCCAGCAGTTTGGTGGGGGATAATGAGCAGTTCTTC.

The rearrangement uses TRBV9 and TRBJ1-1, with a weak D call TRBD1 (6 bases). Germline V lookup: CDR1 SGDLS, CDR2 YYNGEE. V lost 4 bases and J 0 bases, leaving 13 bases between the germline ends. The CDR3 length is 15 residues. Written as DNA, the CDR3 is TGTGCCAGCAGCCCGGGACACCTTATGAACACTGAAGCTTTCTTT. This gives the protein CASSPGHLMNTEAFF. The variable domain in full, completed from reference TRBV9 and TRBJ1-1, reads DSGVTQTPKHLITATGQRVTLRCSPRSGDLSVYWYQQSLDQGLQFLIQYYNGEERAKGNILERFSAQQFPDLHSELNLSSLELGDSALYFCASSPGHLMNTEAFFGQGTRLTVV.

The chain carries TRBV7-9 and TRBJ2-1, with D unclear. Germline CDR1 reads SEHNR; CDR2 reads FQNEAQ (reference sequence). The CDR3 length is 13 residues. Between the trimmed V and J ends, which lost 5 bases and 3 bases, there was a span of 8 bases. The CDR3 DNA sequence: TGTGCCAGCAGCGTCGATGACTACAATGAGCAGTTCTTC. Translation gives CASSVDDYNEQFF.

The J gene is TRBJ2-7, the V gene TRBV5-6; a weak D match, TRBD2 (6 bases). The ends were cut back, 6 bases at V and 5 bases at J, with 18 bases in the middle. Germline V gives CDR1 SGHDT, CDR2 YYEEEE. The CDR3 loop spans 14 amino acids. CDR3 residues: CASKRLDTPNEQYF. As DNA, the CDR3 is TGTGCCAGCAAAAGACTAGATACACCCAACGAGCAGTACTTC.

This clonotype has ten or more counts. The chain carries TRBV29-1 and TRBJ2-7; 13 positions match TRBD2. With V trimmed by 7 bases and J by 1 base, 4 bases remained unmatched. Germline V gives CDR1 SQVTM, CDR2 ANQGSEA. This CDR3 is built from 14 residues. The CDR3 DNA sequence: TGCAGCGCCAGGACTAGCGGGGGTTCCTACGAGCAGTACTTC. Translated: CSARTSGGSYEQYF.

The chain carries TRBV6-1 and TRBJ1-6, with D maybe TRBD1 (5 bases). Per germline, CDR1 MNHNS and CDR2 SASEGT. This CDR3 spans 16 amino acids. The V and J ends lost 5 bases and 9 bases respectively, with 20 bases between them. The CDR3 loop reads CASSPMSSGGSSPLHF. CDR3 in DNA: TGTGCCAGCAGTCCTATGAGTAGTGGGGGAAGTTCACCCCTCCACTTT.

The chain uses TRBV6-1 and TRBJ1-3; D perhaps matches TRBD1 (5 bases). The CDR3 runs to 14 residues. CDR1 and CDR2 from the germline V gene are MNHNS and SASEGT. V lost 7 bases to trimming and J lost 5 bases, with 15 bases between them. In DNA, the CDR3 is TGTGCCAGCAACGAAGGGGCGGCTCGAAACACCATATATTTT. Protein: CASNEGAARNTIYF.

The V gene is TRBV12-3 or TRBV12-4, the J gene TRBJ2-5, with TRBD1 matching over 9 bases. The V and J ends lost 5 bases and 2 bases, in that order; junction bases with no gene match: 3. The CDR3 is made up of 14 amino acids. As DNA, the CDR3 is TGTGCCAGCAGTGCCGGGACAGGGCAAGAGACCCAGTACTTC. Its translation is CASSAGTGQETQYF.

This clonotype was counted ten times or more. The chain couples TRBV11-2 to TRBJ2-3; 14 positions agree with TRBD2. This CDR3 comprises 16 residues. V dropped 5 bases and J dropped 5; count of bases not matched to a gene: 6. Germline V gene data show CDR1 as SGHAT and CDR2 as FQNNGV. Here the CDR3 reads CASSVTSGGAEDTQYF. DNA for the CDR3: TGTGCCAGCAGCGTGACTAGCGGGGGGGCCGAAGATACGCAGTATTTT.

The rearrangement uses TRBV9 and TRBJ2-5; D is unclear. V was shortened by 0 bases and J by 4 bases, with 13 bases between the two germline ends. Germline CDR1 is SGDLS and CDR2 is YYNGEE. The CDR3 totals 15 residues. This CDR3 is CASSVGIKNLETQYF. CDR3 in DNA: TGTGCCAGCAGCGTAGGTATCAAGAATTTAGAGACCCAGTACTTC.

This clonotype was picked up many times. The V and J genes are TRBV18 and TRBJ1-1, with 10 bases that match TRBD1. The CDR3 extends over 16 amino acids. J gave up 4 bases and V 6 bases, and 11 bases lay outside the gene matches. CDR1 is KGHSH and CDR2 is LQKENI in the germline V gene. The CDR3 DNA reads as TGTGCCAGCTCGGATGGACAGGGGGGGCGTTCCACTGAAGCTTTCTTT. Amino acids: CASSDGQGGRSTEAFF.

This clonotype was detected many times. This chain links TRBV18 with TRBJ1-4; no clear D gene. Trimming removed 1 base from V and 5 bases from J, with 8 bases in between. CDR1 and CDR2 from the germline V gene are KGHSH and LQKENI. The CDR3 has 14 amino acids. The CDR3 spells CASSPRQDNEKLFF. For the CDR3, the DNA is TGTGCCAGCTCACCACGGCAGGACAATGAAAAACTGTTTTTT.

The chain has TRBV15 and TRBJ2-3; 9 nucleotides align to TRBD2. The ends lost 5 bases at V and 4 bases at J; junction bases unmatched: 10. Germline V gene sequence: CDR1 LNHNV, CDR2 YYDKDF (reference sequence). This CDR3 spans 16 amino acids. Here the CDR3 reads CATSVRLADGADTQYF. The CDR3 coding sequence is TGTGCCACCAGCGTCCGACTAGCGGACGGGGCAGATACGCAGTATTTT.

The chain couples TRBV20-1 to TRBJ2-5, with TRBD1 matching over 8 bases. The CDR3 is 13 residues long. V shed 6 bases and J 5 bases; nucleotides not matched to a gene: 8. Germline V gene data show CDR1 as DFQATT and CDR2 as SNEGSKA (reference sequence). The chain's CDR3 is CSATAPGGETQYF. The CDR3 nucleotides read TGCAGTGCGACAGCACCAGGGGGCGAGACCCAGTACTTC.

The chain uses TRBV20-1 and TRBJ1-5; perhaps TRBD1 as D (5 bases). Trimming removed 5 bases at V and 8 bases at J, with 25 bases between. CDR3 size: 16 residues. From germline, CDR1 is DFQATT and CDR2 SNEGSKA (reference sequence). The CDR3, as DNA: TGCAGTGCTCGCCCCCGTATCTCAGGGAACGTTAAGCCCCAGCATTTT. Translation: CSARPRISGNVKPQHF.

There are many counts of this clonotype. The DNA of the CDR3 is TGTGCCAGCAACCGGGACCCCACAGATACGCAGTATTTT. Residues: CASNRDPTDTQYF. The chain combines TRBV3-1 with TRBJ2-3; D may match TRBD1 or TRBD2 (5 bases each). Trimming left V 7 bases short and J 2 bases short, with 10 bases between. Germline CDR1 and CDR2: LGHDT and YNNKEL (reference sequence). The CDR3 is made up of 13 amino acids.

Many counts were recorded for this clonotype. The V gene is TRBV2, the J gene TRBJ2-7; D is ambiguous. Germline V gene lookup returns CDR1 SNHLY and CDR2 FYNNEI. There are 14 residues in the CDR3. Trimming removed 8 bases at V and 3 bases at J, with 17 bases between. The DNA for the CDR3 is TGTGCCAGCTTGGTTGATGCAGGAGTCTACGAGCAGTACTTC. This encodes CASLVDAGVYEQYF.

The table lists this clonotype with a few counts. The genes are TRBV7-8 and TRBJ1-1; D remains ambiguous. The length of the CDR3 is 13 residues. The germline V gene has CDR1 SGHVS and CDR2 FQNEAQ. Trimming took off 0 bases at V and 3 bases at J, with 5 bases between the two ends. The CDR3: CASSLAFDTEAFF. The CDR3 coding sequence is TGTGCCAGCAGCTTAGCGTTCGACACTGAAGCTTTCTTT.

This clonotype was recorded a few times. The V and J genes are TRBV6-1 and TRBJ2-7; tentatively, D is TRBD1 or TRBD2 (5 bases each). V lost 0 bases, J lost 6 bases, and 21 bases lay in between. The CDR3 covers 17 residues. Germline CDR1 MNHNS, CDR2 SASEGT. The DNA of the CDR3 is TGTGCCAGCAGTGAAGCGCTGAGGGGACCCACTTCGGGCGAGCAGTACTTC. It encodes CASSEALRGPTSGEQYF.

This clonotype was counted ten times or more. The V and J genes are TRBV5-1 and TRBJ2-1; 11 bases match TRBD1. V lost 4 bases and J lost 5; bases outside the gene matches: 2. Germline lookup yields CDR1 SGHRS and CDR2 YFSETQ. This CDR3 is 14 amino acids long. Here the CDR3 reads CASSRDRGDNEQFF. CDR3 sequence (DNA): TGCGCCAGCAGCCGGGACAGGGGGGACAATGAGCAGTTCTTC.

The chain has TRBV7-6 and TRBJ2-2, with D tentatively TRBD1 (5 bases). Per germline, CDR1 SGHVS and CDR2 FNYEAQ. The CDR3 is made up of 17 amino acids. V lost 4 bases, J lost 5 bases, and 20 bases lay in between. CDR3 sequence reads: CASSSYAYRNRTGELFF. CDR3 bases: TGTGCCAGCAGCTCCTACGCTTACAGGAACCGGACCGGGGAGCTGTTTTTT.

The rearrangement joins TRBV27 to TRBJ2-7; no clear D. V lost 2 bases and J lost 5, with 13 bases in between. The germline V gene encodes CDR1 MNHEY and CDR2 SMNVEV (reference sequence). There are 14 residues in the CDR3. The CDR3 sequence is CASSLIWQDNEQYF. The CDR3 DNA reads TGTGCCAGCAGTTTAATTTGGCAGGATAACGAGCAGTACTTC.

This clonotype has just a few counts. V and J are TRBV7-8 and TRBJ1-2; D is unclear. V was cut by 1 base and J by 4 bases, with 16 bases left in between. Looked up from germline, CDR1 is SGHVS and CDR2 is FQNEAQ. The CDR3 is 16 residues long. The CDR3 protein is CASSLEGSSTGYGYTF. CDR3 DNA: TGTGCCAGCAGCTTAGAGGGCAGCTCAACTGGCTATGGCTACACCTTC.